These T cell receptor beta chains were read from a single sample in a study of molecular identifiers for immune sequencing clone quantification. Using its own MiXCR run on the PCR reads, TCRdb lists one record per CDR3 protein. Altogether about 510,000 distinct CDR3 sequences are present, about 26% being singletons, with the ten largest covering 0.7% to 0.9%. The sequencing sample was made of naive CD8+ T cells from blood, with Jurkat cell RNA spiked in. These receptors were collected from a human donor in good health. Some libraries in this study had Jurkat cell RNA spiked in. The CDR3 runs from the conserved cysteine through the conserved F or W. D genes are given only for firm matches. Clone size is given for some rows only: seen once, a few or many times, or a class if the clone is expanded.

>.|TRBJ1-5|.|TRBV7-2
CASSLDATANQPQHF
TGTGCCAGCAGCTTAGACGCGACAGCCAATCAGCCCCAGCATTTT
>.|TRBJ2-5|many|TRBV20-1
CSASHVQETQYF
TGCAGTGCTAGTCATGTTCAAGAGACCCAGTACTTC
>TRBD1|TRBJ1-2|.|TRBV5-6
CASSFAATGDSYGYTF
TGTGCCAGCAGCTTCGCCGCGACAGGGGACTCCTATGGCTACACCTTC
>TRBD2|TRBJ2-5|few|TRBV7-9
CASSQVAGVRETQYF
TGTGCCAGCAGTCAAGTAGCGGGAGTTCGGGAGACCCAGTACTTC
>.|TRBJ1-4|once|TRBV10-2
CASSETGTFNEELFF
TGCGCCAGCAGTGAAACCGGGACTTTTAATGAAGAACTGTTTTTT
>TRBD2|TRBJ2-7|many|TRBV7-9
CASSLRTSGSYEQYF
TGTGCCAGCAGCTTGCGGACTAGCGGTTCCTACGAGCAGTACTTC
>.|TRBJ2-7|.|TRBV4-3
CASSQDLQSQGSYEQYF
TGCGCCAGCAGCCAAGATCTTCAGAGCCAAGGGTCCTACGAGCAGTACTTC
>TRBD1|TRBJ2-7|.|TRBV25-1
CASSEPGQPLHYEQYF
TGTGCCAGCAGTGAACCGGGACAGCCACTACACTACGAGCAGTACTTC
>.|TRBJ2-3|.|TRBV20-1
CSARIGVYTDTQYF
TGCAGTGCTAGAATAGGGGTATACACAGATACGCAGTATTTT
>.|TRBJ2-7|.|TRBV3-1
CARSQDLARDFDEQYF
TGTGCCAGGAGCCAAGATTTAGCCCGCGATTTCGACGAGCAGTACTTC
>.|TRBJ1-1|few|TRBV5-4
CASSSAGAYTEAFF
TGTGCCAGCAGCTCGGCCGGGGCGTACACTGAAGCTTTCTTT
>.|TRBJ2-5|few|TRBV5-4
CASSLGLDSETQYF
TGTGCCAGCAGCCTGGGTCTAGACTCAGAGACCCAGTACTTC
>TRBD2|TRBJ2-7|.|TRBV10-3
CAMAGGGAPYEQYF
TGTGCCATGGCGGGGGGGGGCGCGCCCTACGAGCAGTACTTC
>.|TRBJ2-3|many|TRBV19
CASSTTGSLTDTQYF
TGTGCCAGTAGTACCACAGGGAGTCTCACAGATACGCAGTATTTT
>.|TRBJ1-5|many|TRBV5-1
CASSLGGVDQPQHF
TGCGCCAGCAGCTTGGGGGGGGTCGATCAGCCCCAGCATTTT
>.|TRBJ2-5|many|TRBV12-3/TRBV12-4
CASSPRDVSQETQYF
TGTGCCAGCAGTCCAAGGGACGTAAGCCAAGAGACCCAGTACTTC
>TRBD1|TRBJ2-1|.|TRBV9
CASSVVGQGAGEQFF
TGTGCCAGCAGCGTAGTGGGACAGGGGGCGGGTGAGCAGTTCTTC
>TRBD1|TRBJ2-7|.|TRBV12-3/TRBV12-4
CASSPGDRGRRQYF
TGTGCCAGCAGCCCGGGGGACAGGGGGCGCCGGCAGTACTTC
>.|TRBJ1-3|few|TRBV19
CASSIGTRSGNTIYF
TGTGCCAGTAGTATTGGGACGCGCTCTGGAAACACCATATATTTT
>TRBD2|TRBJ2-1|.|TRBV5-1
CASSLGLAGELSSYNEQFF
TGCGCCAGCAGCTTGGGACTAGCGGGGGAGCTAAGCTCCTACAATGAGCAGTTCTTC
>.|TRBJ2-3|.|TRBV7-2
CASSTLGGITDTQYF
TGTGCCAGCAGCACACTGGGGGGAATCACAGATACGCAGTATTTT
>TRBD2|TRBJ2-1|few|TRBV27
CASSLLAGVGYNEQFF
TGTGCCAGCAGTTTATTAGCGGGAGTTGGGTACAATGAGCAGTTCTTC
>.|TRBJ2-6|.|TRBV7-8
CASSLVGLAGANVLTF
TGTGCCAGCAGCTTAGTTGGACTTGCGGGGGCCAACGTCCTGACTTTC
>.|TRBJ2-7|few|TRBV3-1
CASNPGGTANSYEQYF
TGTGCCAGCAATCCCGGCGGGACCGCTAATTCCTACGAGCAGTACTTC
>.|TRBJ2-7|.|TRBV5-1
CASSRGAGDEQYF
TGCGCCAGCAGCCGGGGGGCAGGGGACGAGCAGTACTTC
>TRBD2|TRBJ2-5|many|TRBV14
CASSQINLPGGYQETQYF
TGTGCCAGCAGCCAAATAAATTTACCGGGAGGGTACCAAGAGACCCAGTACTTC
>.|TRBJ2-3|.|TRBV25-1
CASSEPIGAEDTQYF
TGTGCCAGCAGTGAACCTATCGGGGCAGAAGATACGCAGTATTTT
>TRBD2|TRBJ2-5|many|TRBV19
CASSIEGLEETQYF
TGTGCCAGTAGTATAGAGGGACTAGAAGAGACCCAGTACTTC
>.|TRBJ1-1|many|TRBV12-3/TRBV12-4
CASSDERAEAFF
TGTGCCAGCAGCGACGAACGCGCTGAAGCTTTCTTT
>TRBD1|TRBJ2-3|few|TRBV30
CAWSVGQGHSTQYF
TGTGCCTGGAGTGTGGGACAGGGTCATAGTACGCAGTATTTT
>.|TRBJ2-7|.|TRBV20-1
CSATFRTDIYEQYF
TGCAGTGCTACGTTCCGGACAGACATCTACGAGCAGTACTTC
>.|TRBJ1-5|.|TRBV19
CASSIFPGGNQPQHF
TGTGCCAGTAGTATTTTCCCAGGGGGCAATCAGCCCCAGCATTTT
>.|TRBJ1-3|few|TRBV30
CAWSVDSSSGNTIYF
TGTGCCTGGAGTGTCGACAGTTCCTCTGGAAACACCATATATTTT
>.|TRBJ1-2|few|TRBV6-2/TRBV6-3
CASSATAVYGYTF
TGTGCCAGCAGTGCCACTGCGGTCTATGGCTACACCTTC
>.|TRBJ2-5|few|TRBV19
CASSSRADMETQYF
TGTGCCAGTAGTTCGCGAGCGGATATGGAGACCCAGTACTTC
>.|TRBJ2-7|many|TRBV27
CASRGRGEEQYF
TGTGCCAGCAGAGGGAGAGGGGAAGAGCAGTACTTC
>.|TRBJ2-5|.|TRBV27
CASSLYGRITETQYF
TGTGCCAGCAGTTTATATGGCCGCATCACGGAGACCCAGTACTTC
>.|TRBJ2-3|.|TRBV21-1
CARELADTDTQYF
TGTGCCAGGGAGCTAGCGGACACAGATACGCAGTATTTT
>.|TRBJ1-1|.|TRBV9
CAGSVEGATEAFF
TGTGCCGGCAGCGTAGAAGGAGCCACTGAAGCTTTCTTT
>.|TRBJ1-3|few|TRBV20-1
CSAKTPTSSGNTIYF
TGCAGTGCTAAGACACCAACCAGCTCTGGAAACACCATATATTTT
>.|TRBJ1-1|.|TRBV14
CASSQDTYTEAFF
TGTGCCAGCAGCCAAGACACATACACTGAAGCTTTCTTT
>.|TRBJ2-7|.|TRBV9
CASSVGDSPLAYEQYF
TGTGCCAGCAGCGTAGGTGACTCACCGCTCGCCTACGAGCAGTACTTC
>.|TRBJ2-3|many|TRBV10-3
CAISGIRTDTQYF
TGTGCCATCAGTGGGATTCGCACAGATACGCAGTATTTT
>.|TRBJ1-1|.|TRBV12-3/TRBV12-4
CASSLSDSISPFF
TGTGCCAGCAGTTTATCTGACAGCATCTCCCCTTTCTTT
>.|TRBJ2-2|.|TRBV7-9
CASRGGGTGELFF
TGTGCCAGCAGAGGGGGAGGGACCGGGGAGCTGTTTTTT
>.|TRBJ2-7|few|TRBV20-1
CSARAPYSYEQYF
TGCAGTGCTAGGGCCCCTTACTCCTACGAGCAGTACTTC
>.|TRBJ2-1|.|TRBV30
CAWRVAPSSYNEQFF
TGTGCCTGGAGGGTGGCGCCGAGCTCCTACAATGAGCAGTTCTTC